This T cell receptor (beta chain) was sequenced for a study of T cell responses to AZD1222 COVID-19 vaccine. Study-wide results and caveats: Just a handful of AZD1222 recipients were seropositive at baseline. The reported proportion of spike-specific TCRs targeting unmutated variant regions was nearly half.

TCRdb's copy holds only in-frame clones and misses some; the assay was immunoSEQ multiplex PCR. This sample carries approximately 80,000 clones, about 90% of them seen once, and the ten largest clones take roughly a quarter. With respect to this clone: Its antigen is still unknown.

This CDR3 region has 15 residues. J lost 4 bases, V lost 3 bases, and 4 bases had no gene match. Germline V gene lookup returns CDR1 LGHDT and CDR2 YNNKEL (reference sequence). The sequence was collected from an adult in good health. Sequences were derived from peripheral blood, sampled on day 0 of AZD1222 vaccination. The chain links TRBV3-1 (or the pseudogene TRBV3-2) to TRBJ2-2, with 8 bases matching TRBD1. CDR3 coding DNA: TGTGCCAGCAGCCACCTTACAGGGGGCACCGGGGAGCTGTTTTTT. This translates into CASSHLTGGTGELFF.